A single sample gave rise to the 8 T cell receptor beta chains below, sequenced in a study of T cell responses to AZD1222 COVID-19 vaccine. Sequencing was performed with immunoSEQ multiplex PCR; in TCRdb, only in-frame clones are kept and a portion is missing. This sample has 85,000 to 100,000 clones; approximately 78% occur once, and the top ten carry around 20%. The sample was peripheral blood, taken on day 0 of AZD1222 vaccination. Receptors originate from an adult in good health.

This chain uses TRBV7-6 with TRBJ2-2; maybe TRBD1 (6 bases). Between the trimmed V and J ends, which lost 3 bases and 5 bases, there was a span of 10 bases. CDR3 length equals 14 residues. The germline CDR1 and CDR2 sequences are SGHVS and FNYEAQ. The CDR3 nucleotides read TGTGCCAGCAGCTTGGGGGCAAGTACCGGGGAGCTGTTTTTT. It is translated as CASSLGASTGELFF.

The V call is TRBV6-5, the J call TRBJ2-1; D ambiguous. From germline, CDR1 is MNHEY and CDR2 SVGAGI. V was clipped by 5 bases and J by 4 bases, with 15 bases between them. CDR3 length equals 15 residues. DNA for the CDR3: TGTGCCAGCAGTCCTGGCGGTCGAGGTTACAATGAGCAGTTCTTC. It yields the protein CASSPGGRGYNEQFF.

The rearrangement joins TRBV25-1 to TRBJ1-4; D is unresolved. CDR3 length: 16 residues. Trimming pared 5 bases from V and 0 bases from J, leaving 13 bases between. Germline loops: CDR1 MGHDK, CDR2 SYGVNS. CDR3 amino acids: CASSPPHSATNEKLFF. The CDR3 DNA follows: TGTGCCAGCAGTCCCCCCCACAGTGCAACTAATGAAAAACTGTTTTTT.

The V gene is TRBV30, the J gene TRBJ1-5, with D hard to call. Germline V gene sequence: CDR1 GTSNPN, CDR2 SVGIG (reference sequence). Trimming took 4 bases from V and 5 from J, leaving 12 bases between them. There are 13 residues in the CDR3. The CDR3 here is CAWNLADYQPQHF. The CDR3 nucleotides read TGTGCCTGGAATCTGGCAGACTATCAGCCCCAGCATTTT.

CDR3 DNA: TGTGCCAGTAGGGGACAGGGATATACGCAGTATTTT. Translation gives CASRGQGYTQYF. The gene calls are TRBV19 and TRBJ2-3; 9 nucleotides agree with TRBD1. V lost 6 bases and J lost 7; bases outside the gene matches: 2. This CDR3 contains 12 residues. Germline V lookup: CDR1 LNHDA, CDR2 SQIVND (reference sequence). The complete variable domain, with remaining parts taken from reference TRBV19 and TRBJ2-3, reads DGGITQSPKYLFRKEGQNVTLSCEQNLNHDAMYWYRQDPGQGLRLIYYSQIVNDFQKGDIAEGYSVSREKKESFPLTVTSAQKNPTAFYLCASRGQGYTQYFGPGTRLTVL.

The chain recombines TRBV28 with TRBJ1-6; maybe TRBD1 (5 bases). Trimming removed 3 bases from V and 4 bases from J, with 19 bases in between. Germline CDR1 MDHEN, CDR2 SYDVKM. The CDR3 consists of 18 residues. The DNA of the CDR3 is TGTGCCAGCAGTTTTAGGTTCTCGGGGGGGTGGTATAATTCACCCCTCCACTTT. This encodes CASSFRFSGGWYNSPLHF.

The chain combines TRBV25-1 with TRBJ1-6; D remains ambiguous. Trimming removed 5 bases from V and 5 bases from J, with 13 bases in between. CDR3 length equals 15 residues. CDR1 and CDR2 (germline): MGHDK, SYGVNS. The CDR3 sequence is CASSLGRRDNSPLHF. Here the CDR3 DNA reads TGTGCCAGCAGTTTGGGGAGGAGGGATAATTCACCCCTCCACTTT.

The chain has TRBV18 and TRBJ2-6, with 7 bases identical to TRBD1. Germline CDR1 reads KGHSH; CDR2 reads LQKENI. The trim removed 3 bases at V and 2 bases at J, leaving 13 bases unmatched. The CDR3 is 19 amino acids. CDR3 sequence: CASSPQRQGIGTGANVLTF. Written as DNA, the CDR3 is TGTGCCAGCTCACCTCAGAGACAGGGCATAGGGACTGGGGCCAACGTCCTGACTTTC.